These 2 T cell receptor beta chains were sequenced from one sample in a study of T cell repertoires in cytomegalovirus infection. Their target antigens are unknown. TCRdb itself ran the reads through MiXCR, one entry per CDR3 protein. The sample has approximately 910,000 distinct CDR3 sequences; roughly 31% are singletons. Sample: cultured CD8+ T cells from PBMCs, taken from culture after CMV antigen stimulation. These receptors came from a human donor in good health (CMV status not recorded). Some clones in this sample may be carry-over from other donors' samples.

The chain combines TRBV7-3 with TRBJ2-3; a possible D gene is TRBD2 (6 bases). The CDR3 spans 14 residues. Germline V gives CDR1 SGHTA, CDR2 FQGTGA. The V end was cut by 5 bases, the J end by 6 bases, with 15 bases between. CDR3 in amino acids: CASSQFGGVDTQYF. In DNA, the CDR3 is TGTGCCAGCAGCCAGTTCGGGGGAGTGGATACGCAGTATTTT.

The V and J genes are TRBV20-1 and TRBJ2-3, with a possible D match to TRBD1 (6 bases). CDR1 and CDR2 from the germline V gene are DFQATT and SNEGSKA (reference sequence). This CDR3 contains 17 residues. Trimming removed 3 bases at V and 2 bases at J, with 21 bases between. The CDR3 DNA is TGCAGTGCTAGGGGGAGAGCCGCGGCAGGGGCCACAGATACGCAGTATTTT. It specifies CSARGRAAAGATDTQYF.